This T cell receptor (beta chain) was profiled in a study of T cell repertoires in aging, cancer and after chemotherapy. Across the study: Roughly 9.1 million TCR reads were in the whole dataset. Study-level findings and limits: Compared with age-matched healthy donors, untreated hematological or solid cancer patients showed higher blood TCR clonality. In healthy donors, age-related TCR diversity loss mainly reflected lost richness. In each cancer cohort, median generation probability increased across chemotherapy, suggesting thymic output rebounded.

The V and J ends lost 5 bases and 10 bases, in that order; junction bases with no gene match: 12. This CDR3 comprises 15 residues. The germline V gene encodes CDR1 SGHTA and CDR2 FQGTGA. This clonotype showed up just once. Its antigen is still unknown. TCR beta rearrangements were amplified from peripheral blood genomic DNA. Rearranged V-D-J TRB sequences were amplified with a mixed TRB-A/B primer pool. TCRdb re-called the multiplex PCR reads with MiXCR, one entry per CDR3 protein. Here the sample spans 11,000 or so distinct CDR3 sequences, 20% to 30% being singletons. This sequence originates from a human donor in good health. The V call is TRBV7-3, the J call TRBJ1-1, with 11 bases aligning to TRBD1. Material for sequencing was blood. The DNA for the CDR3 is TGTGCCAGCAGCCCCGGCGCGGGACAGGGGGTTCGAGCTTTCTTT. Its translation: CASSPGAGQGVRAFF.